A single sample gave rise to the 17 T cell receptor beta chains below, sequenced in a study of T cells in Graves' hyperthyroidism and ophthalmopathy. It was RNA transcripts that yielded the amplified TCR beta CDR3 regions. Researchers ran a first-round RT-PCR on the TCR CDR3 using the HTBI primer set. TCRdb analysed the multiplex PCR reads with MiXCR anew, one entry per CDR3 protein. The profile shows fewer than 450,000 distinct CDR3 sequences, 13% to 15% of them singletons. The sequenced sample consisted of blood. The origin of the receptors is a woman aged 60-70 years with Graves' ophthalmopathy.

The rearrangement uses TRBV10-2 and TRBJ2-7; D is uncertain. The germline CDR1 and CDR2 sequences are WSHSY and SAAADI. V gave up 0 bases and J gave up 0 bases, with 9 bases separating them. The CDR3 is 15 residues long. CDR3 nucleotides: TGCGCCAGCAGTGAGTCAGGTCCCGCCTCCTACGAGCAGTACTTC. Protein: CASSESGPASYEQYF.

The rearrangement joins TRBV7-3 to TRBJ2-2; 9 nucleotides align to TRBD2. CDR1 SGHTA and CDR2 FQGTGA come from the germline V gene. V trimming: 0 bases; J trimming: 4 bases; junction bases outside the gene matches: 3. The CDR3 contains 16 residues. As DNA, the CDR3 is TGTGCCAGCAGCTTAACGGCTAGCGGGGCCACCGGGGAGCTGTTTTTT. This sequence encodes CASSLTASGATGELFF.

This clonotype was observed many times. V usage is TRBV18 and J usage is TRBJ2-7; 8 nucleotides line up with TRBD1. Germline values: CDR1 KGHSH, CDR2 LQKENI. Losses at the gene ends were 5 bases for V and 1 base for J; bases not matched to a gene: 7. This CDR3 is built from 15 residues. The CDR3 nucleotides are TGTGCCAGCTCAGCCGACAGGGGCCTTTCCTACGAGCAGTACTTC. Translating gives CASSADRGLSYEQYF.

CDR3 amino acids: CASSYSGGRQPQHF. DNA for the CDR3: TGTGCCAGCAGTTACTCGGGGGGCCGTCAGCCCCAGCATTTT. The chain links TRBV6-6 to TRBJ1-5; TRBD1 is a possible D gene (6 bases). This CDR3 has 14 residues. Trimming pared 0 bases from V and 6 bases from J, leaving 9 bases between. Germline CDR1 and CDR2: MNHNY and SVGAGI (reference sequence).

This clonotype showed up many times. The rearrangement joins TRBV13 to TRBJ1-4; no definite D call. From germline, CDR1 is PRHDT and CDR2 FYEKMQ (reference sequence). Trimming took off 7 bases at V and 2 bases at J, with 5 bases between the two ends. The CDR3 totals 12 residues. CDR3 sequence: CASKRTNEKLFF. The CDR3 nucleotides are TGTGCCAGCAAGCGGACTAATGAAAAACTGTTTTTT.

This clonotype occurred many times. The chain links TRBV28 to TRBJ2-5; 14 bases are shared with TRBD2. V was clipped by 5 bases and J by 4 bases; unmatched bases: 9. Per germline, CDR1 MDHEN and CDR2 SYDVKM. CDR3 length: 17 residues. The CDR3 here is CASSLGTSGSRRETQYF. The DNA of the CDR3 is TGTGCCAGCAGTCTAGGGACTAGCGGGAGTAGGAGAGAGACCCAGTACTTC.

As to this clonotype: Given a much more abundant clone one base away, this may be a read error. The chain combines TRBV10-3 with TRBJ2-5; D possibly corresponds to TRBD2 (5 bases). The germline gives CDR1 ENHRY, CDR2 SYGVKD. The length of the CDR3 is 13 residues. The DNA of the CDR3 is TGTGCCATCAGTGAGGCTAGCCAAGGGACCCAGTACTTC. It yields the protein CAISEASQGTQYF.

The J gene is TRBJ2-7, the V gene TRBV29-1; 7 bases agree with TRBD1. Germline trimming cut 7 bases from V and 2 bases from J; bases unmatched to any gene: 5. The germline V gene has CDR1 SQVTM and CDR2 ANQGSEA. This CDR3 contains 12 residues. CDR3 residues: CSALQGTYEQYF. CDR3 bases: TGCAGCGCCTTACAGGGGACCTACGAGCAGTACTTC.

In this sample, this clonotype turned up many times. The rearrangement links TRBV5-1 to TRBJ2-5; D unresolved. The CDR3 is 12 amino acids. Germline assignment: CDR1 SGHRS and CDR2 YFSETQ. V was shortened by 1 base and J by 1 base, with 2 bases between the two germline ends. The CDR3 DNA is TGCGCCAGCAGCTTGTTCCAAGAGACCCAGTACTTC. Translation: CASSLFQETQYF.

This clonotype was detected many times. The V call is TRBV7-8, the J call TRBJ2-3; D gene ambiguous. The length of the CDR3 is 15 residues. V was shortened by 2 bases and J by 4 bases, with 13 bases between the two germline ends. Germline-derived CDR1 and CDR2 are SGHVS and FQNEAQ. CDR3 sequence reads: CASSLTRLSPDTQYF. DNA for the CDR3: TGTGCCAGCAGCTTAACAAGGCTATCTCCAGATACGCAGTATTTT.

The chain combines TRBV15 with TRBJ2-1, with D hard to call. This CDR3 is built from 18 residues. Germline V gene sequence: CDR1 LNHNV, CDR2 YYDKDF (reference sequence). V lost 2 bases, J lost 3 bases, and 20 bases lay in between. The CDR3 coding sequence is TGTGCCACCAGCAGAACCCTATCGCCGCCCCCCGACTACAATGAGCAGTTCTTC. Translated, it gives CATSRTLSPPPDYNEQFF.

This clonotype appeared many times. One end of the junction is discordant with germline, which a read error may explain. This rearrangement joins TRBV19 to TRBJ1-6, with TRBD1 matching 9 bases. The CDR3 covers 17 residues. Looked up from germline, CDR1 is LNHDA and CDR2 is SQIVND (reference sequence). CDR3 sequence: CTSSIANRGQSNSPLHF. The CDR3, as DNA: TGTACCAGTAGTATAGCGAACAGGGGGCAAAGCAATTCACCCCTCCACTTT.

The chain has TRBV28 and TRBJ2-3; D could derive from TRBD1 or TRBD2 (5 bases each). V was pared by 1 base and J by 6 bases, with 11 bases between. CDR3 size: 14 residues. Germline V gene sequence: CDR1 MDHEN, CDR2 SYDVKM. The CDR3: CASSLLGPGDTQYF. The CDR3, as DNA: TGTGCCAGCAGTTTATTGGGACCGGGGGATACGCAGTATTTT. The full variable domain, completed using reference TRBV28 and TRBJ2-3, is DVKVTQSSRYLVKRTGEKVFLECVQDMDHENMFWYRQDPGLGLRLIYFSYDVKMKEKGDIPEGYSVSREKKERFSLILESASTNQTSMYLCASSLLGPGDTQYFGPGTRLTVL.

This clonotype appeared a few times. The chain combines TRBV20-1 with TRBJ2-7; 8 bases line up with TRBD2. The V gene end was trimmed by 6 bases and the J gene end by 1 base; junction bases not matched to a gene: 14. This CDR3 is built from 16 residues. CDR1 is DFQATT and CDR2 is SNEGSKA in the germline V gene (reference sequence). This CDR3 is CSADGLSGSESYEQYF. CDR3 bases: TGCAGTGCCGACGGTCTGAGCGGGAGTGAATCCTACGAGCAGTACTTC.

This clonotype was seen at least ten times. The rearrangement links TRBV5-6 to TRBJ2-3; TRBD2 matches at 11 bases. CDR1 is SGHDT and CDR2 is YYEEEE in the germline V gene. There are 16 residues in the CDR3. With V trimmed by 6 bases and J by 4 bases, 10 bases remained unmatched. The CDR3: CASTAPLAGGSDTQYF. DNA for the CDR3: TGTGCCAGCACCGCTCCCCTAGCGGGAGGATCAGATACGCAGTATTTT.

This clonotype was recorded at least ten times. The chain recombines TRBV24-1 with TRBJ2-5; TRBD2 might be the D (7 bases). V shed 4 bases and J shed 5 bases, with 22 bases lying between them. Germline CDR1 and CDR2: KGHDR and SFDVKD. The length of the CDR3 is 17 residues. The chain's CDR3 is CATSEGLLLGGGETQYF. DNA for the CDR3: TGTGCCACCAGTGAGGGGCTTCTACTAGGGGGAGGGGAGACCCAGTACTTC.

In its sample, this clonotype was seen many times. The chain is built from TRBV20-1 and TRBJ2-3, with 9 bases that match TRBD2. The germline gives CDR1 DFQATT, CDR2 SNEGSKA (reference sequence). Losses at the gene ends were 5 bases for V and 6 bases for J; bases not matched to a gene: 9. This CDR3 comprises 14 residues. CDR3 region: CSAWTSVGFDTQYF. CDR3 in DNA: TGCAGTGCTTGGACTAGCGTGGGATTCGATACGCAGTATTTT.